Here is one T cell receptor beta chain with its context. This clone was picked up a small number of times. The clone's antigen remains unknown. Possible read error: a much larger clone is one base away. There are 13 amino acids in the CDR3, from cysteine to phenylalanine inclusive. Just CDR3 DNA is preserved here, 39 bases in frame from base 1. Per the germline V gene (reference sequence), SEHNR is the CDR1 and FQNEAQ is the CDR2. V and J are trimmed by 5 bases and 1 base, and the gene matches miss 1 base of the junction. The immunoSEQ Assay, which uses bias-controlled multiplex PCR amplification of genomic DNA, was used to profile TCRbeta CDR3 regions. Per the original workflow: The absolute abundance of each unique TCRbeta CDR3 region was quantified after sequences were collapsed and filtered. Differential abundance was tested with two models: a binomial (Fisher-equivalent) model and a beta-binomial model that adds time-dependent variance fitted from healthy donors. Clones with fewer than 5 combined templates were removed, and differential abundance was called for clones with a Benjamini-Hochberg FDR below 0.01. Using the form v = (b*log(k)+a)^2, the beta-binomial variance was modeled as a function of the total template count across the two samples. In TCRdb, the immuneACCESS table is reduced to in-frame sequences with V and J assigned. These tables do not hold every clone; where another copy was compared, an unresolved V gene accounts for under half, and the others remain unexplained. V, J and clone size are taken as reported in that table, and D and trimming were inferred from the DNA itself. The sample data list 95,000 to 100,000 clones, and 87% of these were observed just once. Approximately 18% of the sample is taken by the ten largest.

No immune events such as infections were documented for the healthy donors during the collection period. Blood repertoires from healthy donors were used as a training cohort for calibrating time-dependent variance in a beta-binomial model of differential abundance of T-cell clones. There were roughly 10 healthy donors in the training cohort, of whom 3 were female and 7 were male. The donors were between about 25 and 70 years old, with an average age of about 45 years. Obtained from a commercial supplier, whole blood was collected from each healthy donor at three time points set two weeks apart. For immunosequencing, genomic DNA was extracted from whole blood that had not been sorted. This sample was taken from a study of identifying expanded T cells in peripheral blood (dated by TCRdb to between 2018 and 2021). For the wider study: Four technical replicates, made by sequencing separate aliquots from the same pool of genomic DNA, were compared pairwise. On the study overall, not on this receptor specifically: The authors expected biological variance in healthy repertoires might increase further over much longer intervals such as months to years. The beta-binomial model significantly reduced the number of clones called differentially abundant and the false-positive rate across all healthy-donor time intervals. The binomial model flagged around 1.2 differentially abundant clones between technical replicates, compared with roughly 15 over about 2 weeks and roughly 19 over approximately four weeks. For all healthy donors, the variance in clone template counts between roughly 2-week samples rose significantly as total template count increased.

Sequences were obtained from blood. Recombination connected TRBV7-9 to TRBJ1-1; TRBD1 aligns with 7 central bases. This TCR was recovered from a person between 18 and 69 years old in good health. The CDR3: CASSRTGNTEAFF. The nucleotides are TGTGCCAGCAGCCGGACAGGGAACACTGAAGCTTTCTTT.